The present entry profiles one T cell receptor beta chain with its context. Its target is not known. Isolation of CD4+ naive, central memory, regulatory and stem cell-like memory cells was achieved by sorting via CD45RO/CCR7/CD25/CD127/CD95/CD27. The source of the sample is a study of beta chain features in type 1 diabetes. The wider study: Across every sample, some 110 million sorted cells were examined in total. Study-level results: Among all four CD4+ subsets, Type 1 diabetes patients had TCRB CDR3s that were moderately but significantly shorter. Insertion counts at VDJ junctions were lower in type 1 diabetes patients, who also showed more deletions there. Whether HLA type affects TCRB rearrangement stayed undetermined in the present work.

Germline values: CDR1 SGDLS, CDR2 YYNGEE. The CDR3 loop spans 14 amino acids. Trimming left V 6 bases short and J 5 bases short, with 17 bases between. The isolated RNA, all of it, was reverse transcribed, so expressed TCRB transcripts were what got sequenced. Clones were sequenced by immunoSEQ multiplex PCR, and TCRdb holds only the in-frame ones, with some missing. The table records more than 250,000 clones, just over 20% of them present only once. The chain links TRBV9 to TRBJ1-1; tentative D call: TRBD1 (6 bases). This receptor was obtained from a woman in her thirties or forties with type 1 diabetes. The sequencing input was naive CD4+ T cells from blood. DNA of the CDR3: TGTGCCAGCACCAACGTGGGACATATGACTGAAGCTTTCTTT. This gives the protein CASTNVGHMTEAFF.